This TCR beta chain was profiled in a study of patients and donors after allogeneic stem cell transplantation. MiXCR, applied by TCRdb to the RT-PCR reads, yields one record per CDR3 protein. Here the sample spans approximately 430,000 distinct CDR3 sequences, roughly 16% being singletons. Germline V gene lookup returns CDR1 LGHNT and CDR2 FRNRAP. The CDR3 runs 14 residues. V lost 2 bases to trimming and J lost 2 bases, with 9 bases between them. The clonotype was recovered from a human donor who was either an allogeneic HSCT recipient or a stem cell or donor lymphocyte infusion donor (not recorded which). It is not recorded whose cells these are; they may come from a transplant donor. V and J are TRBV12-5 and TRBJ2-5; no reliable D call. The material sequenced was blood, either unsorted or a sorted T cell fraction (not recorded which). CDR3 loop: CASGLSTVQETQYF. The CDR3, as DNA: TGTGCTAGTGGTTTGTCGACTGTTCAAGAGACCCAGTACTTC.